Shown below are 29 T cell receptor beta chains from a single sample sequenced in a study of post-analysis software for immune sequencing data. Study-level points and caveats: The study found TRBV5-6, TRBV5-1 and TRBV20-1 among about 5 TRBV segments more frequent in patients than controls.

The TCR beta cDNA libraries carried unique molecular identifiers. From the PCR reads, TCRdb called clonotypes with MiXCR, one entry per CDR3 protein. Of more than 450,000 distinct CDR3 sequences listed, roughly 46% are singletons. Antigens for these TCRs are unknown. Sequenced sample: blood. These receptors were collected from a girl aged 5-17 years with multiple sclerosis.

Only a few counts were recorded for this clonotype. This chain connects TRBV6-5 to TRBJ2-3; tentatively, D is TRBD2 (5 bases). The germline V gene encodes CDR1 MNHEY and CDR2 SVGAGI. Trimming stripped 6 bases from V and 0 bases from J, with 13 bases between. This CDR3 is built from 15 residues. CDR3 region: CASRPRRRSTDTQYF. The CDR3 DNA sequence: TGTGCCAGCAGGCCCAGGCGGAGGAGCACAGATACGCAGTATTTT.

The chain has TRBV29-1 and TRBJ2-5; perhaps TRBD1 as D (5 bases). This CDR3 has 14 residues. Germline V gives CDR1 SQVTM, CDR2 ANQGSEA. Trimming shortened V by 3 bases and J by 1 base, and 12 bases separated the two germline ends. The CDR3 loop is CSVETFRVQETQYF. The CDR3 nucleotides are TGCAGCGTTGAGACATTCAGGGTCCAAGAGACCCAGTACTTC.

The chain has TRBV12-3 or TRBV12-4 and TRBJ1-1; no clear D. The CDR3 totals 12 residues. V dropped 3 bases and J dropped 5 bases, with 7 bases sitting between them. In DNA, the CDR3 is TGTGCCAGCAGTTTCAGGAGGACTGAAGCTTTCTTT. This gives the protein CASSFRRTEAFF.

The chain uses TRBV2 and TRBJ2-5; tentatively, D is TRBD1 (6 bases). Trimming removed 3 bases from V and 11 bases from J, with 22 bases in between. Germline V gene data show CDR1 as SNHLY and CDR2 as FYNNEI. The CDR3 extends over 15 amino acids. CDR3 nucleotides: TGTGCCAGCAGTGATGCGGACAGCTCCCCTCGAGAGCAGTACTTC. It yields the protein CASSDADSSPREQYF.

V usage is TRBV28 and J usage is TRBJ1-2; 9 positions agree with TRBD1. Germline values: CDR1 MDHEN, CDR2 SYDVKM. The CDR3 contains 18 residues. V gave up 6 bases and J gave up 10 bases; unmatched junction bases: 24. CDR3 sequence (DNA): TGTGCCAGCAGCTCAACCTTATCGGGGACAGGGTTTTTACAGGACTACACCTTC. Protein: CASSSTLSGTGFLQDYTF.

This clonotype has just a few counts. The V gene is TRBV4-1, the J gene TRBJ2-7; no firm D call. The germline V and J ends were trimmed by 4 bases and 3 bases, with 10 bases remaining between them. The CDR3 is 13 residues long. Per germline, CDR1 MGHRA and CDR2 YSYEKL. The CDR3 nucleotides read TGCGCCAGCAGCCCTCAAGTCATCTACGAGCAGTACTTC. Residues: CASSPQVIYEQYF.

This chain uses TRBV12-3 or TRBV12-4 with TRBJ2-3, with 11 bases matching TRBD2. V was clipped by 5 bases and J by 3 bases; unmatched bases: 10. The CDR3 spans 17 residues. This CDR3 reads CASSHFETSGKTDTQYF. CDR3 in DNA: TGTGCCAGCAGTCACTTTGAGACTAGCGGGAAAACAGATACGCAGTATTTT.

The chain employs TRBV6-5 and TRBJ1-2; D might be TRBD1 (5 bases). Germline lookup yields CDR1 MNHEY and CDR2 SVGAGI. V lost 2 bases, J lost 1 base, and 8 bases lay in between. CDR3 length equals 14 residues. The CDR3: CASSYGAVNYGYTF. The CDR3 DNA reads TGTGCCAGCAGTTACGGGGCGGTTAACTATGGCTACACCTTC.

This clonotype was found a few times. The chain has TRBV7-2 and TRBJ2-1, with D uncertain. The CDR3 has 14 amino acids. From germline, CDR1 is SGHTA and CDR2 FQGNSA. V shed 3 bases and J shed 3 bases, with 9 bases lying between them. The CDR3 spells CASSFRRNYNEQFF. The CDR3 DNA is TGTGCCAGCAGCTTTCGCCGGAACTACAATGAGCAGTTCTTC.

This clonotype appeared a few times. The chain joins TRBV20-1 to TRBJ2-7, with TRBD2 matching 13 bases. The J call could be wrong; TRBJ2-5 is a better fit for the DNA end. Germline CDR1 is DFQATT and CDR2 is SNEGSKA (reference sequence). The CDR3 covers 16 residues. CDR3 protein: CSATGTSGTRGETQYF. In nucleotides, the CDR3 is TGCAGTGCTACCGGGACTAGCGGGACCAGAGGAGAGACCCAGTACTTC.

V is TRBV5-1 and J is TRBJ2-5; 10 bases map to TRBD2. Germline CDR1 SGHRS, CDR2 YFSETQ. The V segment lost 4 bases and the J segment 11 bases; nucleotides outside the gene matches: 14. The length of the CDR3 is 15 residues. CDR3 residues: CASSLGTSVSTEQYF. The CDR3, as DNA: TGCGCCAGCAGCCTAGGGACTAGCGTTTCAACTGAGCAGTACTTC.

This chain uses TRBV18 with TRBJ1-2; TRBD1 might be the D (6 bases). V lost 1 base to trimming and J lost 4 bases, with 16 bases between them. The CDR3 consists of 16 residues. The germline V gene encodes CDR1 KGHSH and CDR2 LQKENI. Here the CDR3 reads CASSPRAGDGFYGYTF. CDR3 nucleotide sequence: TGTGCCAGCTCACCACGGGCAGGGGACGGCTTCTATGGCTACACCTTC.

This chain links TRBV11-2 with TRBJ2-7; 8 bases fit TRBD1. After removal of 4 bases from V and 6 bases from J, the junction contained 14 bases not matched to a gene. The CDR3 runs 16 residues. Germline loops: CDR1 SGHAT, CDR2 FQNNGV. CDR3 sequence (DNA): TGTGCCAGCAGCTCGCTGCTGAGACAGGGGTCTCGCGAGCAGTACTTC. Its protein product is CASSSLLRQGSREQYF. Full variable domain (missing parts from reference TRBV11-2 and TRBJ2-7): EAGVAQSPRYKIIEKRQSVAFWCNPISGHATLYWYQQILGQGPKLLIQFQNNGVVDDSQLPKDRFSAERLKGVDSTLKIQPAKLEDSAVYLCASSSLLRQGSREQYFGPGTRLTVT.

The chain has TRBV7-9 and TRBJ2-1; 8 bases are shared with TRBD2. The CDR3 length is 14 residues. Germline V gene data show CDR1 as SEHNR and CDR2 as FQNEAQ (reference sequence). Trimming cost V 5 bases and J 6 bases; bases outside gene matches: 6. CDR3 sequence reads: CASSGYGTSNEQFF. In DNA, the CDR3 is TGTGCCAGCAGCGGTTACGGGACTAGCAATGAGCAGTTCTTC.

The chain is built from TRBV12-3 or TRBV12-4 and TRBJ2-1; 10 bases fit TRBD2. This CDR3 comprises 17 residues. V lost 5 bases and J lost 7; bases outside the gene matches: 14. DNA for the CDR3: TGTGCCAGCAGTCCCTTTTCTAGCGGGAGTAGTAGGAATGAGCAGTTCTTC. It specifies CASSPFSSGSSRNEQFF.

V usage is TRBV7-2 and J usage is TRBJ2-3; TRBD2 is a possible D gene (5 bases). The CDR3 is made up of 12 amino acids. V lost 4 bases to trimming and J lost 9 bases, with 11 bases between them. From germline, CDR1 is SGHTA and CDR2 FQGNSA. CDR3 sequence: CASSSGSYTQYF. In DNA form, the CDR3 reads TGTGCCAGCAGCTCGGGGAGCTACACGCAGTATTTT.

The V gene is TRBV27, the J gene TRBJ1-1, with a possible D match to TRBD1 (5 bases). CDR1 is MNHEY and CDR2 is SMNVEV in the germline V gene (reference sequence). Trimming pared 6 bases from V and 4 bases from J, leaving 15 bases between. This CDR3 is 14 amino acids long. CDR3 coding DNA: TGTGCCAGCAGCCCCAGGGTGCTGAGCACTGAAGCTTTCTTT. It specifies CASSPRVLSTEAFF.

V gene TRBV7-2 combines with J gene TRBJ2-7; D is uncertain. V was cut by 2 bases and J by 2 bases, with 7 bases left in between. The CDR3 runs 13 residues. Germline V gene lookup returns CDR1 SGHTA and CDR2 FQGNSA. The CDR3 protein is CASSLTNAYEQYF. DNA of the CDR3: TGTGCCAGCAGCTTAACCAACGCCTACGAGCAGTACTTC.

The chain carries TRBV12-3 or TRBV12-4 and TRBJ2-7; D is unresolved. This CDR3 contains 14 residues. With 2 bases removed from V and 3 bases from J, the gap between germline ends came to 11 bases. CDR3 region: CASSLSVSDYEQYF. In DNA form, the CDR3 reads TGTGCCAGCAGTTTATCGGTTTCAGACTACGAGCAGTACTTC.

The chain couples TRBV15 to TRBJ2-4, with 11 bases matching TRBD1. The CDR3 loop spans 15 amino acids. J lost 8 bases, V lost 5 bases, and 8 bases had no gene match. Germline CDR1 LNHNV, CDR2 YYDKDF (reference sequence). The CDR3 reads CATSLPGTGGDIQYF. The CDR3 DNA sequence: TGTGCCACCAGCCTTCCCGGGACAGGGGGGGACATTCAGTACTTC.

This clonotype has at least ten counts. V usage is TRBV12-3 or TRBV12-4 and J usage is TRBJ1-2; D remains ambiguous. The length of the CDR3 is 13 residues. Deletions cut 3 bases from V and 4 bases from J, with 9 bases between. In DNA, the CDR3 is TGTGCCAGCAGTTTGGCGGGGAGCTATGGCTACACCTTC. Translated: CASSLAGSYGYTF.

This clonotype has only a few counts. V gene TRBV2 combines with J gene TRBJ2-7; 9 nucleotides line up with TRBD1. The germline V gene encodes CDR1 SNHLY and CDR2 FYNNEI. The CDR3 is 11 amino acids. V lost 7 bases, J lost 6 bases, and 1 base stayed unmatched. The DNA of the CDR3 is TGTGCCAGCAAGGACAGGGGCGAGCAGTACTTC. Protein sequence: CASKDRGEQYF.

The chain has TRBV12-3 or TRBV12-4 and TRBJ2-1; 8 bases are shared with TRBD2. Trimming cost V 4 bases and J 5 bases; bases outside gene matches: 7. There are 15 residues in the CDR3. In DNA, the CDR3 is TGTGCCAGCAGTTCTGGGGCGGGAGGTAACAATGAGCAGTTCTTC. This gives the protein CASSSGAGGNNEQFF.

This clonotype was counted between two and nine times. The chain carries TRBV6-5 and TRBJ1-1, with 7 nucleotides matching TRBD1. The V gene's germline CDR1 is MNHEY and CDR2 SVGAGI. CDR3 size: 14 residues. V lost 6 bases and J lost 1; bases outside the gene matches: 5. The CDR3 region is CASRARDRNTEAFF. CDR3 sequence (DNA): TGTGCCAGCAGAGCCCGGGACAGGAACACTGAAGCTTTCTTT.

The chain couples TRBV4-1 to TRBJ2-5, with 7 bases aligning to TRBD1. The J call is doubtful: the DNA matches TRBJ2-7 better. The CDR3 contains 18 residues. The V gene's germline CDR1 is MGHRA and CDR2 YSYEKL. The CDR3 nucleotides read TGCGCCAGCAGCCAAGTAGCCCCCCGACAGGGCGTCTCAAACGAGCAGTACTTC. This translates into CASSQVAPRQGVSNEQYF.

A few counts support this clonotype. The gene calls are TRBV12-3 or TRBV12-4 and TRBJ1-5, with D hard to call. The CDR3 has 14 residues. V shed 0 bases and J shed 7 bases, with 10 bases lying between them. The CDR3 reads CASSLARGSQPQHF. CDR3 in DNA: TGTGCCAGCAGTTTAGCAAGAGGATCCCAGCCCCAGCATTTT.

Turning to this clonotype: The junction does not match germline at one end; this may be a read error. The genes are TRBV2 and TRBJ2-6; a possible D gene is TRBD1 (5 bases). This CDR3 spans 15 amino acids. Germline loops: CDR1 SNHLY, CDR2 FYNNEI. The CDR3 reads CASHRRFSGANVPTF. CDR3 DNA: TGTGCCTCCCACAGACGGTTCTCTGGGGCCAACGTCCCGACTTTC.

The chain uses TRBV12-3 or TRBV12-4 and TRBJ2-5; TRBD1 matches at 7 bases. V lost 5 bases and J lost 7; bases outside the gene matches: 4. The CDR3 sequence is 12 residues long. The DNA of the CDR3 is TGTGCCAGCAGTGACAGGGTTGTGACCCAGTACTTC. Its protein product is CASSDRVVTQYF.

There are a few counts of this clonotype. The gene calls are TRBV20-1 and TRBJ1-1, with 8 nucleotides matching TRBD1. The CDR3 length is 12 residues. V shed 6 bases, J shed 3 bases, and the junction held 3 bases outside the gene matches. CDR1 is DFQATT and CDR2 is SNEGSKA in the germline V gene (reference sequence). CDR3 residues: CSATDRDTEAFF. In DNA form, the CDR3 reads TGCAGTGCCACGGACAGGGACACTGAAGCTTTCTTT.